Sequencing of this TCR beta chain was carried out in a study of blood T cell repertoires in COVID-19. Study details: T cells, B-cell-depleted T cells, or PBMCs supplied cDNA or gDNA.

The table lists this clone with a few counts. Deletions cut 1 base from V and 2 bases from J, with 11 bases between. The germline V gene has CDR1 SGHDN and CDR2 FVKESK. CDR3 length: 16 amino acids. Original processing methods: Estimation of nucleated cell counts relied on the amplification of reference gene primers. Generated by immunoSEQ multiplex PCR, the TCRdb table keeps only in-frame clones and is missing some. V and J calls and clone size are given by that table; D and trimming were obtained from the DNA. The sample holds about 75,000 clones; approximately 82% are singletons and the top ten take 20% to 25%.

This chain uses TRBV14 with TRBJ2-2; tentatively, D is TRBD1 (6 bases). This TCR was recovered from a woman aged 45-65 years with acute or convalescent COVID-19. Sequencing was carried out using peripheral blood. The CDR3 DNA reads as TGTGCCAGCAGCCAAGTGGGCAGGGGTAACACCGGGGAGCTGTTTTTT. It encodes CASSQVGRGNTGELFF.